What follows describes a single TCR beta chain. The data were obtained in a study of TIL therapy for anti-PD-1-resistant metastatic lung cancer. The germline CDR1 and CDR2 sequences are SGHNT and YYREEE (reference sequence). V lost 3 bases and J 1 base, leaving 15 bases between the germline ends. CDR3 size: 16 residues. Time point: pre-treatment sample, taken before nivolumab and TIL therapy. The tumor samples were excised metastases, mostly pleural nodules or supraclavicular lymph nodes. The immunoSEQ assay was v3. Clones were sequenced by immunoSEQ multiplex PCR, and TCRdb holds only the in-frame ones, with some missing. The sample holds 45,000 to 60,000 clones; less than 85% are singletons and the top ten take about 6%.

The sequence came from a person aged 25-85 years with non-small cell lung cancer. The sequenced sample was tumor tissue, obtained at baseline. The V and J genes are TRBV5-4 and TRBJ2-3; possibly TRBD2 for D (6 bases). DNA of the CDR3: TGTGCCAGCAGCTCCCCAGGGACGGGGGGCACAGATACGCAGTATTTT. This gives the protein CASSSPGTGGTDTQYF.